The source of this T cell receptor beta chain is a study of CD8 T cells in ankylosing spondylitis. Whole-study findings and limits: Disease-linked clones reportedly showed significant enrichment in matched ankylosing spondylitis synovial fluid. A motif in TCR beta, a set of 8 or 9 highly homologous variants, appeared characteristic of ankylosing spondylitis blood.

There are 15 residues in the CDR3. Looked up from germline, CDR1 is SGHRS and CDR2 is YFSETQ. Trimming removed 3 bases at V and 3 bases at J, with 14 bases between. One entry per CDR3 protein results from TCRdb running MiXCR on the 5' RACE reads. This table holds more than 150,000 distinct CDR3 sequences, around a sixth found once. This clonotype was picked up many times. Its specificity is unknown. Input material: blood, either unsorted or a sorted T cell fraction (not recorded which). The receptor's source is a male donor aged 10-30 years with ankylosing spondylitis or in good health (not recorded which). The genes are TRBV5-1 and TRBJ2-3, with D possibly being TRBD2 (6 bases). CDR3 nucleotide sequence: TGCGCCAGCAGCTCCGGGAGCAAGCTTACAGATACGCAGTATTTT. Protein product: CASSSGSKLTDTQYF.